Listed below are T cell receptor beta chains from one sample, sequenced in a study of shared clonotypes between healthy human individuals. Clones were sequenced by immunoSEQ multiplex PCR, and TCRdb holds only the in-frame ones, with some missing. Counted here are roughly 1,800,000 clones, roughly 94% occurring once; the ten biggest clones make up more than 0.9%. Sequencing was performed on naive CD8+ T cells sorted from blood. Every receptor here comes from a man between 18 and 35 years old in good health. Each CDR3 is given with its conserved first and last residue. A D gene is named only where the DNA matches it firmly. Size is omitted from some rows. Given values are once, few, many or a class for expanded clones.

.,TRBJ2-3,TRBV7-9,.,TGTGCCAGCAGCTTACTTGTCAGCACAGATACGCAGTATTTT,CASSLLVSTDTQYF
.,TRBJ2-7,TRBV5-1,.,TGCGCCAGCAGCTCCTTAGGGTGGGGCTCCTACGAGCAGTACTTC,CASSSLGWGSYEQYF
.,TRBJ1-2,TRBV28,.,TGTGCCAGCAGTTTATCTACGGGTAACTATGGCTACACCTTC,CASSLSTGNYGYTF
.,TRBJ1-5,TRBV4-3,.,TGCGCCAGCAGCCAAGGCGGTCGGGTGACGGTCCATAGCAATCAGCCCCAGCATTTT,CASSQGGRVTVHSNQPQHF
.,TRBJ1-5,TRBV5-1,.,TGCGCCAGCAGCTGGGACGTTGGAAGTCAGCCCCAGCATTTT,CASSWDVGSQPQHF
.,TRBJ2-1,TRBV27,TRBD2,TGTGCCAGCAGGGCCGAAACTAGCGTCATCAATGAGCAGTTCTTC,CASRAETSVINEQFF
.,TRBJ1-6,TRBV28,.,TGTGCCAGCAGTTTAATGGCTCAGGGGAATTCACCCCTCCACTTT,CASSLMAQGNSPLHF
few,TRBJ1-2,TRBV10-3,.,TGTGCCATCAGTGAGAGGCAGGATTATGGCTACACCTTC,CAISERQDYGYTF
.,TRBJ2-7,TRBV11-2,.,TGTGCCAGCAGCGTAACACTGGTGCAGTACTTC,CASSVTLVQYF
.,TRBJ2-7,TRBV7-9,.,TGTGCCAGCAGCCCAACCGGTGGGCTATTGTACGAGCAGTACTTC,CASSPTGGLLYEQYF
.,TRBJ1-2,TRBV27,.,TGTGCCAGCAGTTTAGAGGGGCGTGGTTCTTCTGATAACTATGGCTACACCTTC,CASSLEGRGSSDNYGYTF
few,TRBJ1-2,TRBV27,TRBD1,TGTGCCAGCAGTACCCTGACAGGGCTCGAGTACTATGGCTACACCTTC,CASSTLTGLEYYGYTF
.,TRBJ2-2,TRBV28,.,TGTGCCAGTCCGAAGAGCTCCACCGGGGAGCTGTTTTTT,CASPKSSTGELFF
.,TRBJ1-5,TRBV4-1,.,TGCGCCAGCAGCCGGGACTGGGATCAGCCCCAGCATTTT,CASSRDWDQPQHF
.,TRBJ1-2,TRBV9,.,TGTGCCAGCAGCGCCTACAGGGATAACTATGGCTACACCTTC,CASSAYRDNYGYTF
.,TRBJ2-7,TRBV4-1,TRBD1,TGCGCCAGCAGCCAAGAATGGGGGACAGGGTCCTACGAGCAGTACTTC,CASSQEWGTGSYEQYF
.,TRBJ2-3,TRBV29-1,.,TGCAGCGTTCCTACCCCCACAGATACGCAGTATTTT,CSVPTPTDTQYF
.,TRBJ2-1,TRBV7-9,.,TGTGCCAGCAGCTTACCCCAGAGCTACAATGAGCAGTTCTTC,CASSLPQSYNEQFF
.,TRBJ2-7,TRBV5-3,.,TGTGCCAGAAGCTTGAACGGACCCTACGAGCAGTACTTC,CARSLNGPYEQYF
.,TRBJ1-4,TRBV6-1,TRBD1,TGTGCCAGCAGTGAACAGGGGGCAGGTGAAAAACTGTTTTTT,CASSEQGAGEKLFF
.,TRBJ2-7,TRBV4-1,TRBD2,TGCGCCAGCAGCCAAACTGGCGGGGGAGGGGACGAGCAGTACTTC,CASSQTGGGGDEQYF
.,TRBJ1-1,TRBV5-6,.,TGTGCCAGCAGCTTCCGGGACGTGGGAGTAGAAGCTTTCTTT,CASSFRDVGVEAFF
.,TRBJ1-4,TRBV28,.,TGTGCCAGCAGTTTAACCTCAGGGGAAGGAACTAATGAAAAACTGTTTTTT,CASSLTSGEGTNEKLFF
.,TRBJ2-2,TRBV6-5,TRBD2,TGTGCCAGCAGTTACTCTAGCGGGGACGCCGGGGAGCTGTTTTTT,CASSYSSGDAGELFF
.,TRBJ2-1,TRBV30,.,TGTGCCTGGAGACCCAAAGGAGGGAATGAGCAGTTCTTC,CAWRPKGGNEQFF
.,TRBJ2-7,TRBV5-5,.,TGTGCCAGCAGCTTAATTTCCTACGAGCAGTACTTC,CASSLISYEQYF
few,TRBJ2-3,TRBV11-2,.,TGTGCCAGCAGCTTAGTGGGTGGCACAGATACGCAGTATTTT,CASSLVGGTDTQYF
.,TRBJ1-3,TRBV7-8,.,TGTGCCAGCAGCTTAGTCGGACAGCTAGCACCACCCTCTGGAAACACCATATATTTT,CASSLVGQLAPPSGNTIYF
once,TRBJ2-7,TRBV7-6,TRBD1,TGTGCCAGCAGCCTCCAACCGGGACAGGGGTACGAGCAGTACTTC,CASSLQPGQGYEQYF
.,TRBJ2-5,TRBV6-6,.,TGTGCCAGCAGTTACTCTCATGAGCAAGAGACCCAGTACTTC,CASSYSHEQETQYF
.,TRBJ2-3,TRBV5-4,TRBD2,TGTGCCAGCAGCCCCGAGGGACTAAGCACAGATACGCAGTATTTT,CASSPEGLSTDTQYF
.,TRBJ2-5,TRBV7-9,.,TGTGCCGCGCAAGAGCTCCAAGAGACCCAGTACTTC,CAAQELQETQYF
.,TRBJ2-7,TRBV19,TRBD2,TGTGCCAGTAGTATGAGCGGGGGGGCCTACGAGCAGTACTTC,CASSMSGGAYEQYF
once,TRBJ2-1,TRBV6-4,.,TGTGCCAGCAGTGACTCTGGGGCCTACAATGAGCAGTTCTTC,CASSDSGAYNEQFF
.,TRBJ2-7,TRBV5-6,.,TGTGCCAGCCAACCGGGGTACGGGGTCTACGAGCAGTACTTC,CASQPGYGVYEQYF
.,TRBJ2-5,TRBV5-1,TRBD2,TGCGCCAGCAGCTTGATTAGCGGGGGGGCTGGTCCCCTCCAAGAGACCCAGTACTTC,CASSLISGGAGPLQETQYF
.,TRBJ1-4,TRBV7-9,TRBD1,TGTGCCAGCAACCCCGGGACAGGTGGTGAAAAACTGTTTTTT,CASNPGTGGEKLFF
.,TRBJ1-1,TRBV2,.,TGTGCCAGCAGTGAAGATCCCGGGATCATGAACACTGAAGCTTTCTTT,CASSEDPGIMNTEAFF
once,TRBJ1-2,TRBV6-1,.,TGTGCCAGCACTCTAAACGATGGCTACACCTTC,CASTLNDGYTF
.,TRBJ1-3,TRBV19,.,TGTGCCAGTAGTCCGGGGGGGAGCTCTGGAAACACCATATATTTT,CASSPGGSSGNTIYF
.,TRBJ2-7,TRBV28,TRBD2,TGTGCCAGCAGTTTGGAGTCGACTAGCGGACCCTACGAGCAGTACTTC,CASSLESTSGPYEQYF
.,TRBJ2-7,TRBV13,.,TGTGCCAGCAGCCCCCGGGGCTTCTACGAGCAGTACTTC,CASSPRGFYEQYF
.,TRBJ2-7,TRBV27,.,TGTGCCAGCAGTTCCCGTCCGGACGCCTCCACGGAGCAGTACTTC,CASSSRPDASTEQYF
.,TRBJ2-6,TRBV10-3,.,TGTGCCATACCCACAGGGCTCGCTGGGGCCAACGTCCTGACTTTC,CAIPTGLAGANVLTF
.,TRBJ2-1,TRBV4-1,TRBD2,TGCGCCAGCAGCGACCGACTAGCGGGGGGTTCATACAATGAGCAGTTCTTC,CASSDRLAGGSYNEQFF
.,TRBJ2-7,TRBV2,.,TGTGCCAGCAGTCCTTACTCACCGGGACAAAGCACCTACGAGCAGTACTTC,CASSPYSPGQSTYEQYF
.,TRBJ2-3,TRBV2,.,TGTGCCAGCAGCCCCAGGGATTTTGTAGGAGCAGATACGCAGTATTTT,CASSPRDFVGADTQYF
once,TRBJ2-3,TRBV9,.,TGTGCCAGCAGCGTAGTGTCGACAGATACGCAGTATTTT,CASSVVSTDTQYF
.,TRBJ1-5,TRBV28,.,TGTGCCAGCAGCGATCGGACGACCAGAGACAATCAGCCCCAGCATTTT,CASSDRTTRDNQPQHF
once,TRBJ2-7,TRBV13,TRBD1,TGTGCCAGCAGCGATGGACAGGGCTTCTACGAGCAGTACTTC,CASSDGQGFYEQYF
.,TRBJ2-3,TRBV7-9,TRBD1,TGTGCCAGCAGCTGGCCGGGACAGAGTTCTAGCACAGATACGCAGTATTTT,CASSWPGQSSSTDTQYF
once,TRBJ2-1,TRBV27,.,TGTGCCAGCAGTTTATACGGGGAACTCTCCTACAATGAGCAGTTCTTC,CASSLYGELSYNEQFF